This T cell receptor (beta chain) came from a study of cytomegalovirus exposure and HLA in healthy donors. Whole-study results and caveats: Researchers catalogued under 200 TCR beta chains as cytomegalovirus-associated. The study found most TCR sequences rare, yet found some public TCRs in many donors. High sensitivity and specificity were reportedly achieved when the classifier diagnosed cytomegalovirus status.

A roughly 120-subject validation cohort, separate from the 666-subject first cohort, supplied the donors. Libraries were prepared by immunoSEQ multiplex PCR; TCRdb keeps only in-frame clonotypes and omits some of them. Among tens of thousands of clones listed, 85% to 95% were seen once. A note on this clone: What it binds is unknown. The same CDR3 can be traced to other DNA sequences in this sample.

This CDR3 has 14 residues. The germline V gene has CDR1 LNHDA and CDR2 SQIVND (reference sequence). V shed 6 bases, J shed 3 bases, and the junction held 2 bases outside the gene matches. V is TRBV19 and J is TRBJ2-7; TRBD2 agrees at 13 bases. The sample was PBMCs. The sequence derives from a man younger than 30 in good health and CMV-seronegative. The CDR3 DNA is TGTGCCAGTAGCAGGACTAGCGGGAGCTACGAGCAGTACTTC. This encodes CASSRTSGSYEQYF.